The TCR beta chain under discussion was sequenced for a study of shared clonotypes between healthy human individuals. Sequenced by immunoSEQ multiplex PCR; TCRdb stores in-frame clones only, minus some. The sample shows over a million clones, about 76% of them seen only once. Trimming at V came to 4 bases and at J to 6 bases, leaving 17 bases not matched to a gene. The CDR3 sequence is 19 residues long. Germline V gives CDR1 MNHEY, CDR2 SMNVEV (reference sequence). Sequences were obtained from memory CD4+ T cells sorted from blood. Subset denoted: CD45RA-negative fraction. This chain uses TRBV27 with TRBJ2-3; 12 bases are shared with TRBD2. This clonotype was obtained from a man younger than 35 in good health. The CDR3 protein is CASSSRPGGLAGSGDTQYF. CDR3 sequence (DNA): TGTGCCAGCAGTTCGAGACCCGGAGGACTAGCGGGGTCCGGGGATACGCAGTATTTT.